A single sample is the source of the 14 T cell receptor beta chains below, sequenced in a study of CD8 T cells in Susac syndrome (dated by TCRdb to between 2018 and 2021). The library relied on the immunoSEQ multiplex PCR assay. RNA was extracted with the RNeasy kit and about 0.5 to 1 ug was reverse transcribed using random hexamers. TCRdb took the public reads, trimmed them with fastp at Q25, ran MiXCR for clone calling and kept in-frame beta chains. Every CDR3 protein is listed once, alongside the most common genes and DNA of its rows. Within this sample are around 150,000 distinct CDR3 sequences, with around 95% of them counted one time only. The ten largest clones take up just over 0.13% of the sample. The sequenced material came from CD4+ T cells from PBMCs. The receptors were gathered from a human donor in good health.

This clonotype was counted between two and nine times. The rearrangement joins TRBV6-1 to TRBJ2-7; D gene ambiguous. CDR3 length equals 11 residues. CDR1 is MNHNS and CDR2 is SASEGT in the germline V gene. The V gene lost 2 bases and the J gene lost 7 bases, with 6 bases spanning the gap. The CDR3 region has the DNA TGTGCCAGCAGTGAATGGGAAGAGCAGTACTTC. Amino acid sequence: CASSEWEEQYF.

The chain is built from TRBV6-1 and TRBJ1-5, with D maybe TRBD1 (6 bases). The CDR3 sequence is 15 residues long. The V gene lost 6 bases and the J gene lost 6 bases, with 18 bases spanning the gap. Germline CDR1 reads MNHNS; CDR2 reads SASEGT. The CDR3 DNA is TGTGCCAGCAGCCGGGAGGGGGGGTTGATTCAGCCCCAGCATTTT. Encoded protein: CASSREGGLIQPQHF.

The V and J genes are TRBV28 and TRBJ1-6; D might be TRBD1 (5 bases). Trimming removed 5 bases at V and 1 base at J, with 12 bases between. There are 16 residues in the CDR3. The germline gives CDR1 MDHEN, CDR2 SYDVKM. CDR3 DNA sequence: TGTGCCAGCAGTCCGGCAGGGTCGTCCTATAATTCACCCCTCCACTTT. This translates into CASSPAGSSYNSPLHF.

The gene calls are TRBV20-1 and TRBJ2-4, with TRBD2 matching 7 bases. The CDR3 runs to 13 residues. The germline gives CDR1 DFQATT, CDR2 SNEGSKA (reference sequence). Trimming took 6 bases from V and 3 from J; bases not matched to a gene: 5. CDR3 sequence reads: CSARSGDKNIQYF. The CDR3 bases are TGCAGTGCGAGAAGCGGGGACAAAAACATTCAGTACTTC.

V gene TRBV3-1 combines with J gene TRBJ2-2, with TRBD2 identical over 9 bases. The trim removed 3 bases at V and 8 bases at J, leaving 7 bases unmatched. Germline CDR1 reads LGHDT; CDR2 reads YNNKEL (reference sequence). The CDR3 length is 15 residues. The CDR3 region is CASSHSGGLWGELFF. DNA for the CDR3: TGTGCCAGCAGCCACAGCGGGGGGCTCTGGGGGGAGCTGTTTTTT.

This chain connects TRBV10-3 to TRBJ2-7; D not certain. CDR1 and CDR2 (germline): ENHRY, SYGVKD. Trimming pared 7 bases from V and 3 bases from J, leaving 13 bases between. This CDR3 has 13 residues. CDR3 coding DNA: TGTGCCATCAAGGGCGGTTCGGGCTACGAGCAGTACTTC. It is translated as CAIKGGSGYEQYF.

The genes are TRBV27 and TRBJ2-7; 9 bases are shared with TRBD2. Trimming removed 2 bases from V and 3 bases from J; junction bases left unmatched: 5. The CDR3 totals 15 residues. The germline gives CDR1 MNHEY, CDR2 SMNVEV (reference sequence). CDR3 region: CASSLRRAGGYEQYF. The CDR3 bases are TGTGCCAGCAGTTTAAGAAGAGCGGGAGGCTACGAGCAGTACTTC.

The chain combines TRBV29-1 with TRBJ2-3; 10 bases match TRBD2. This CDR3 has 14 residues. V was pared by 5 bases and J by 1 base, with 3 bases of the junction left unmatched. CDR1 and CDR2 from the germline V gene are SQVTM and ANQGSEA. CDR3 sequence reads: CSVTAGGRTDTQYF. The CDR3 coding sequence is TGCAGCGTTACAGCGGGGGGGCGCACAGATACGCAGTATTTT.

This clonotype was seen just once. This chain uses TRBV27 with TRBJ2-7; 8 bases are a match to TRBD1. CDR1 is MNHEY, CDR2 SMNVEV, per germline (reference sequence). The CDR3 spans 13 residues. Unmatched junction bases numbered 9, after V lost 5 bases and J lost 9 bases. CDR3 sequence: CASSPDRGRGQYF. The CDR3 DNA follows: TGTGCCAGCAGTCCAGACAGGGGAAGGGGGCAGTACTTC.

The chain carries TRBV20-1 and TRBJ1-5; D is uncertain. V lost 0 bases and J lost 7, with 13 bases in between. The CDR3 contains 14 residues. Germline CDR1 is DFQATT and CDR2 is SNEGSKA (reference sequence). The DNA of the CDR3 is TGCAGTGCTAGAGATCCGTTGGGAGGGCAGCCCCAGCATTTT. Its protein product is CSARDPLGGQPQHF.

The chain recombines TRBV6-4 with TRBJ1-2; the match to TRBD1 covers 9 bases. This CDR3 comprises 15 residues. The germline gives CDR1 MRHNA, CDR2 SNTAGT. V was clipped by 6 bases and J by 5 bases; unmatched bases: 10. CDR3 residues: CASRPSGQGTYGYTF. CDR3 bases: TGTGCCAGCAGGCCATCGGGACAGGGAACTTATGGCTACACCTTC.

The chain uses TRBV7-3 and TRBJ2-5, with 7 bases fitting TRBD1. V shed 1 base, J shed 2 bases, and the junction held 4 bases outside the gene matches. This CDR3 contains 15 residues. Germline V CDR1 and CDR2: SGHTA, FQGTGA. CDR3 nucleotides: TGTGCCAGCAGCTTAATAGCAGGGGGACAAGAGACCCAGTACTTC. It codes for CASSLIAGGQETQYF.

The chain is built from TRBV19 and TRBJ2-7, with TRBD2 as a possible D gene (7 bases). V was trimmed by 6 bases and J by 5 bases, leaving 14 bases between them. This CDR3 has 13 amino acids. Germline V lookup: CDR1 LNHDA, CDR2 SQIVND (reference sequence). This CDR3 is CASRTLGGHEQYF. In DNA form, the CDR3 reads TGTGCCAGTAGGACCCTGGGGGGGCACGAGCAGTACTTC.

The chain couples TRBV10-3 to TRBJ2-1; D is unresolved. The length of the CDR3 is 14 residues. CDR1 and CDR2 from the germline V gene are ENHRY and SYGVKD. Trimming left V 0 bases short and J 0 bases short, with 3 bases between. The chain's CDR3 is CAISESSSYNEQFF. DNA for the CDR3: TGTGCCATCAGTGAGTCCAGCTCCTACAATGAGCAGTTCTTC.